The 20 T cell receptor beta chains below all came from one sample that was sequenced in a study of cytomegalovirus exposure and HLA in healthy donors. The repertoire was sequenced with immunoSEQ multiplex PCR; TCRdb's copy has only in-frame clones and lacks some. The data hold about 120,000 clones, with around 89% observed a single time. Sequencing used PBMCs. These receptors all come from a young woman in good health and CMV-seropositive.

The chain uses TRBV5-6 and TRBJ2-7; 11 bases line up with TRBD2. The CDR3 is made up of 14 amino acids. J lost 3 bases, V lost 4 bases, and 3 bases had no gene match. Germline V gives CDR1 SGHDT, CDR2 YYEEEE. DNA of the CDR3: TGTGCCAGCAGCCCGGGACTAGCGGACTACGAGCAGTACTTC. Residues: CASSPGLADYEQYF. Using reference TRBV5-6 and TRBJ2-7 for the parts outside the CDR3, the full variable domain is DAGVTQSPTHLIKTRGQQVTLRCSPKSGHDTVSWYQQALGQGPQFIFQYYEEEERQRGNFPDRFSGHQFPNYSSELNVNALLLGDSALYLCASSPGLADYEQYFGPGTRLTVT.

This chain links TRBV7-9 with TRBJ1-3, with D hard to call. The germline V gene has CDR1 SEHNR and CDR2 FQNEAQ (reference sequence). V was shortened by 9 bases and J by 0 bases, with 6 bases between the two germline ends. The CDR3 is 12 amino acids. CDR3 loop: CASSISGNTIYF. CDR3 DNA: TGTGCCAGTTCCATCTCTGGAAACACCATATATTTT.

This sequence joins TRBV29-1 and TRBJ1-4; 9 bases are shared with TRBD1. V lost 4 bases to trimming and J lost 8 bases; unmatched junction nucleotides: 5. From germline, CDR1 is SQVTM and CDR2 ANQGSEA. The CDR3 has 13 residues. The CDR3 is CSVGGTGREKLFF. CDR3 in DNA: TGCAGCGTTGGGGGGACAGGGAGGGAAAAACTGTTTTTT.

The chain couples TRBV9 to TRBJ1-2, with TRBD1 matching over 8 bases. Trimming at V came to 4 bases and at J to 2 bases, leaving 13 bases not matched to a gene. The CDR3 is 17 amino acids. The germline V gene encodes CDR1 SGDLS and CDR2 YYNGEE. The CDR3: CASSPRQGRLLNYGYTF. The CDR3 DNA sequence: TGTGCCAGCAGCCCCCGACAGGGGAGATTACTAAACTATGGCTACACCTTC. Together with reference TRBV9 and TRBJ1-2, the CDR3 gives the full variable domain: DSGVTQTPKHLITATGQRVTLRCSPRSGDLSVYWYQQSLDQGLQFLIQYYNGEERAKGNILERFSAQQFPDLHSELNLSSLELGDSALYFCASSPRQGRLLNYGYTFGSGTRLTVV.

The chain couples TRBV7-6 to TRBJ2-3, with 12 positions matching TRBD2. Germline V CDR1 and CDR2: SGHVS, FNYEAQ. This CDR3 spans 18 amino acids. After removal of 1 base from V and 0 bases from J, the junction contained 5 bases not matched to a gene. In nucleotides, the CDR3 is TGTGCCAGCAGCTTAGGACTAGCGGGAGACACTAGCACAGATACGCAGTATTTT. This sequence encodes CASSLGLAGDTSTDTQYF. The full variable domain, completed using reference TRBV7-6 and TRBJ2-3, is GAGVSQSPRYKVTKRGQDVALRCDPISGHVSLYWYRQALGQGPEFLTYFNYEAQQDKSGLPNDRFSAERPEGSISTLTIQRTEQRDSAMYRCASSLGLAGDTSTDTQYFGPGTRLTVL.

The chain couples TRBV5-1 to TRBJ2-7; 9 nucleotides match TRBD2. The CDR3 has 14 residues. Unmatched junction bases numbered 3, after V lost 0 bases and J lost 5 bases. The germline V gene encodes CDR1 SGHRS and CDR2 YFSETQ. CDR3 in DNA: TGCGCCAGCAGCTTGGCCGGGACTAGCAACGAGCAGTACTTC. Its translation is CASSLAGTSNEQYF.

V gene TRBV9 combines with J gene TRBJ2-7; maybe TRBD1 (6 bases). The CDR3 sequence is 15 residues long. The V end lost 0 bases, the J end lost 1 base, and 11 bases lay between the germline ends. Germline V gives CDR1 SGDLS, CDR2 YYNGEE. CDR3 sequence (DNA): TGTGCCAGCAGCGTAGCTGGGGGCAGTTCCTACGAGCAGTACTTC. Translating gives CASSVAGGSSYEQYF.

The chain is built from TRBV27 and TRBJ2-1, with 8 bases that match TRBD2. After removal of 6 bases from V and 0 bases from J, the junction contained 4 bases not matched to a gene. Looked up from germline, CDR1 is MNHEY and CDR2 is SMNVEV (reference sequence). The CDR3 runs to 15 residues. DNA of the CDR3: TGTGCCAGCAGGGGACTAGAGAGCTCCTACAATGAGCAGTTCTTC. Its translation is CASRGLESSYNEQFF.

J is TRBJ1-2 and V is TRBV30; 7 bases map to TRBD1. Germline trimming cut 0 bases from V and 2 bases from J; bases unmatched to any gene: 12. The CDR3 has 17 residues. Germline CDR1 reads GTSNPN; CDR2 reads SVGIG (reference sequence). The CDR3 DNA sequence: TGTGCCTGGAGTGTGGTTGGACAGGTCGTGACCAACTATGGCTACACCTTC. Encoded protein: CAWSVVGQVVTNYGYTF.

The genes are TRBV19 and TRBJ2-1; possibly TRBD2 for D (5 bases). CDR1 and CDR2 (germline): LNHDA, SQIVND (reference sequence). Trimming removed 0 bases from V and 10 bases from J, with 10 bases in between. The CDR3 loop spans 13 amino acids. CDR3 DNA sequence: TGTGCCAGTAGTATAGATCTGGCGGGCGAGCAGTTCTTC. Translating gives CASSIDLAGEQFF.

The chain uses TRBV19 and TRBJ2-1; 10 positions match TRBD2. CDR3 size: 14 residues. Germline assignment: CDR1 LNHDA and CDR2 SQIVND (reference sequence). J lost 4 bases, V lost 4 bases, and 1 base had no gene match. The CDR3 region has the DNA TGTGCCAGTAGTAAAGCGGGGGGGTACAATGAGCAGTTCTTC. Its protein is CASSKAGGYNEQFF.

The chain carries TRBV9 and TRBJ1-3; no firm D call. Germline V gene lookup returns CDR1 SGDLS and CDR2 YYNGEE. Trimming stripped 0 bases from V and 0 bases from J, with 7 bases between. The CDR3 has 15 residues. The CDR3 nucleotides read TGTGCCAGCAGCGTAGCCGGGGTCTCTGGAAACACCATATATTTT. Translation gives CASSVAGVSGNTIYF.

The chain couples TRBV5-6 to TRBJ2-3; TRBD2 matches 11 bases. This CDR3 has 15 residues. After removal of 4 bases from V and 8 bases from J, the junction contained 9 bases not matched to a gene. Germline CDR1 SGHDT, CDR2 YYEEEE. The CDR3, as DNA: TGTGCCAGCAGCCTGGTAACTAGCGGGAGTCTTACGCAGTATTTT. Its protein product is CASSLVTSGSLTQYF.

This clone was picked up one time. The chain carries TRBV4-1 and TRBJ2-1; perhaps TRBD2 as D (6 bases). Trimming removed 4 bases from V and 0 bases from J, with 10 bases in between. CDR1 MGHRA and CDR2 YSYEKL come from the germline V gene. The CDR3 length is 15 residues. This CDR3 reads CASSRDGSSYNEQFF. In nucleotides, the CDR3 is TGCGCCAGCAGCCGGGACGGGAGCTCCTACAATGAGCAGTTCTTC.

CDR3 in amino acids: CASSLQGSGELFF. The CDR3 DNA sequence: TGTGCCAGTAGTTTACAGGGTTCCGGGGAGCTGTTTTTT. The chain carries TRBV19 and TRBJ2-2; perhaps TRBD1 as D (6 bases). Per germline, CDR1 LNHDA and CDR2 SQIVND (reference sequence). The length of the CDR3 is 13 residues. V lost 5 bases, J lost 6 bases, and 10 bases lay in between. Based on the CDR3 plus reference TRBV19 and TRBJ2-2, the full variable domain is DGGITQSPKYLFRKEGQNVTLSCEQNLNHDAMYWYRQDPGQGLRLIYYSQIVNDFQKGDIAEGYSVSREKKESFPLTVTSAQKNPTAFYLCASSLQGSGELFFGEGSRLTVL.

This clone was found a few times. The CDR3 region is CASSQKWGLQETQYF. The CDR3 region has the DNA TGTGCCAGCAGCCAAAAGTGGGGACTCCAAGAGACCCAGTACTTC. V usage is TRBV14 and J usage is TRBJ2-5; maybe TRBD2 (6 bases). Deletions cut 2 bases from V and 1 base from J, with 11 bases between. The CDR3 contains 15 residues. Per the germline V gene, CDR1 is SGHDN and CDR2 is FVKESK.

The chain recombines TRBV9 with TRBJ2-5, with 8 bases identical to TRBD1. This CDR3 is built from 14 residues. The junction had 6 bases not matched to a gene; V was cut back by 3 bases and J by 5 bases. Germline loops: CDR1 SGDLS, CDR2 YYNGEE. The CDR3 sequence is CASSASGGVETQYF. Written as DNA, the CDR3 is TGTGCCAGCAGCGCGTCAGGGGGCGTCGAGACCCAGTACTTC.

The chain has TRBV28 and TRBJ2-1; 8 nucleotides line up with TRBD2. The length of the CDR3 is 14 residues. Germline values: CDR1 MDHEN, CDR2 SYDVKM. The J segment lost 9 bases and the V segment lost 7 bases, leaving 11 bases of the junction unmatched. The DNA of the CDR3 is TGTGCCAGCAACTCAGCGGGAGATTTCGGTGAGCAGTTCTTC. Amino acid sequence: CASNSAGDFGEQFF.

J is TRBJ1-5 and V is TRBV19; perhaps TRBD1 as D (5 bases). V lost 8 bases to trimming and J lost 2 bases, with 16 bases between them. Germline lookup yields CDR1 LNHDA and CDR2 SQIVND (reference sequence). The CDR3 length is 15 residues. CDR3 nucleotides: TGTGCCAGTTGGAGACCGGGGGATGGCAATCAGCCCCAGCATTTT. Translated, it gives CASWRPGDGNQPQHF.

The rearrangement links TRBV7-2 to TRBJ1-6; no reliable D call. V shed 2 bases and J shed 8 bases, with 13 bases lying between them. This CDR3 has 15 residues. Germline values: CDR1 SGHTA, CDR2 FQGNSA. As DNA, the CDR3 is TGTGCCAGCAGCTTATCAACCCTAGTAGATTCACCCCTCCACTTT. Protein sequence: CASSLSTLVDSPLHF.